The sequence of this T cell receptor (beta chain) was determined in a study of shared clonotypes between healthy human individuals (dated by TCRdb to about 2020). The study in broad terms: The cohort comprised a couple of women and three men aged 18 to 49 years. Per donor, three plates each were used for CD4 naive and CD4 memory, two for CD8 naive, and one for CD8 memory. Blood TCR repertoires of 5 or 6 healthy adults were deeply sequenced to estimate repertoire size and the extent of clonotype sharing between individuals. Libraries were prepared and TCR repertoires were sequenced by different laboratories using diverse techniques, in order to increase sequencing depth and limit assay-specific biases. Per donor, leukapheresis produced somewhere between about 0.8 and 9.5 billion PBMCs.

Study-wide conclusions, independent of this receptor: Sampling was restricted to blood, and TCR repertoires in tissues likely differ from the TCR repertoires found in blood. Across four donors, approximately 5% of naive CD4, roughly 3.8% of naive CD8, roughly 2.3% of memory CD4, and approximately 0.4% of memory CD8 clonotypes were shared. Higher generation probabilities were observed for clonotypes shared by all four sorted-subset donors than for non-shared clonotypes. Larger estimated clonotype richness was generally found for naive subsets than for memory subsets. Because the study included a small number of donors, the genetic and exposure-history diversity represented was limited. Even with the large sequencing depth, rarefaction of the sorted-subset datasets indicated that sequencing was incomplete. Pairwise subsampling indicated that sequencing depth was expected to affect the degree of clonotype sharing among donors.

V lost 6 bases and J lost 2 bases; the stretch between them is 8 bases long. Sequences MNHEY (CDR1) and SVGAGI (CDR2) are obtained from the germline V gene. From the cysteine through the phenylalanine, the CDR3 covers 12 amino acids. CDR3 DNA only is kept here, 36 bases in frame from base 1. Comments on this clone: Its target antigen remains unknown. Base qualities are not provided; no much larger clone lies one nucleotide away.

Using the deep immunoSEQ assay, multiplex PCR amplified TCR CDR3 regions from genomic DNA. Extracted genomic DNA from each cell subset was distributed evenly across all wells of several immunoSEQ 96-well plates, and each plate was treated as a replicate. For sorted subsets, approximately 200 ng of genomic DNA, equivalent to around 29,000 T cell genomes, went into each replicate PCR. Purified libraries were quantified with a Qubit 3.0 fluorometer, sized on a Bioanalyzer 2100, and re-quantified with the KAPA Library Quantification kit. Each immunoSEQ 96-well plate was sequenced on its own single-read 150-cycle Illumina NextSeq 550 flow cell. For the original study's pipeline: Because only junctional sequences without quality scores were contained in the immunoSEQ output, filtering matching that applied to full-length reads could not be performed. Sequences were annotated with PyIR, a Python wrapper for IgBLAST v1.9, using IMGT germline references to assign V/J genes and CDR3. Any read was removed if the V/J assignment was weak (E-value above 1e-6), the CDR3 was missing, or the read contained stop codons, out-of-frame junctions, or ambiguous translated residues. V3J clonotypes were defined as sequences sharing an identical inferred V gene, J gene, and CDR3 amino acid sequence. The percentage overlap between two repertoires was calculated by dividing the number of shared unique clonotypes by the size of the smaller repertoire. Repertoire richness was assessed with RTK rarefaction, the Chao1 estimator, and Recon v2.1 estimates of unobserved clonotypes. OLGA was used to compute generation probabilities for all TCRbeta clonotypes that the gDNA method yielded from a few donors. TCRdb holds this immuneACCESS table with in-frame rearrangements only. Some clones are missing; in checked studies, unresolved V genes explain under half, and the rest has no known cause. D and trimming come from the DNA, and the V and J calls and clone size come from that table. In this sample the table shows more than 600,000 clones, about 90% of which occur a single time. The ten largest clones take up nearly 25% of the sample.

For the CD8 naive samples, CD45RO-negative cells were positively selected for CCR7, yielding a CD45RA+CCR7+ population from which TemRA cells were excluded. The donors were healthy, HIV-negative adults with no recently reported acute infections or vaccinations. Every donor was a Caucasian adult living in Nashville, Tennessee, USA. Blood was collected by leukapheresis, and PBMCs were isolated by Ficoll-Histopaque density gradient centrifugation and then cryopreserved in liquid nitrogen vapor phase. Analytical flow cytometry was used to check the purity and quantity of every magnetically sorted T cell population. Genomic DNA was isolated from each sorted fraction and quantified by UV absorbance on a Nanodrop 2000c.

The chain links TRBV6-5 with TRBJ2-7, with an unclear D gene assignment. This sequence was found in a young man in good health. What was sequenced was naive CD8+ T cells sorted from blood. This specimen's cell subset or site label, per the study, means: CD45RA+CCR7+. CDR3 loop: CASSPYPYEQYF. The nucleotide sequence reads as follows: TGTGCCAGCAGCCCATACCCCTACGAGCAGTACTTC.